The clone carrying this TCR beta chain showed up many times. The target antigen is unknown. This specimen belongs to a study of T cells in Graves' hyperthyroidism and ophthalmopathy. About the research overall: The initial diagnosis was the point when peripheral blood was collected, ahead of any treatment.

The CDR3 has 13 amino acids. J lost 7 bases, V lost 8 bases, and 9 bases had no gene match. Germline V gene data show CDR1 as KGHSH and CDR2 as LQKENI. Study-wide findings and caveats: Blood shared most expanded thyroid clonotypes above 0.001. Ophthalmopathy onset followed model prediction by a median around 6.6 months.

Researchers amplified the TCR beta CDR3 regions from RNA transcripts. HTBI primers were employed in a first-round RT-PCR of the TCR CDR3. TCRdb analysed the multiplex PCR reads with MiXCR anew, one entry per CDR3 protein. The repertoire consists of about 600,000 distinct CDR3 sequences, with 12% to 15% occurring once and the leading ten covering approximately 6.4%. Each person with ophthalmopathy scored at least 3 on the Clinical Activity Score, reached NOSPECS grade 4 or higher, and had been ill under 3 months. Source material: blood. The genes are TRBV18 and TRBJ1-1, with TRBD1 matching over 8 bases. The TCR originated in a woman under 30 with Graves' ophthalmopathy. CDR3 bases: TGTGCCAGCGGGGCGGACAGGGACCTTGAAGCTTTCTTT. Translated, it gives CASGADRDLEAFF.